This entry lists 20 T cell receptor beta chains sequenced from one sample in a study of cytomegalovirus exposure and HLA in healthy donors. The method was immunoSEQ multiplex PCR; TCRdb's version includes in-frame clones alone and lacks a portion of them. The table has hundreds of thousands of clones, more than 75% seen once; the top ten hold more than 10%. Input material: PBMCs. These receptors were obtained from a man younger than 30 in good health and CMV-seropositive.

V and J are TRBV6-4 and TRBJ2-2, with 7 bases aligning to TRBD1. The CDR3 loop spans 17 amino acids. The V gene end was trimmed by 4 bases and the J gene end by 3 bases; junction bases not matched to a gene: 11. Germline loops: CDR1 MRHNA, CDR2 SNTAGT. The DNA of the CDR3 is TGTGCCAGCAGTGGGGACCCGACAGGGCAGCACACCGGGGAGCTGTTTTTT. As protein: CASSGDPTGQHTGELFF.

The chain recombines TRBV6-5 with TRBJ1-2; 10 bases are shared with TRBD1. Trimming cost V 7 bases and J 9 bases; bases outside gene matches: 8. This CDR3 region has 13 residues. Germline V CDR1 and CDR2: MNHEY, SVGAGI. The CDR3 region is CASTRRDRGSYTF. CDR3 bases: TGTGCCAGCACCAGGCGGGACAGGGGTAGCTACACCTTC.

The V and J genes are TRBV6-5 and TRBJ2-3; D may be TRBD1 (6 bases). Per the germline V gene, CDR1 is MNHEY and CDR2 is SVGAGI. This CDR3 has 13 residues. The V end lost 5 bases, the J end lost 8 bases, and 14 bases lay between the germline ends. The CDR3 coding sequence is TGTGCCAGCAGTCCAATGACAGGCGGTACGCAGTATTTT. The encoded protein is CASSPMTGGTQYF.

The chain joins TRBV9 to TRBJ1-4; possibly TRBD1 for D (5 bases). V lost 3 bases to trimming and J lost 3 bases, with 12 bases between them. The germline V gene has CDR1 SGDLS and CDR2 YYNGEE. The CDR3 is made up of 15 amino acids. In DNA, the CDR3 is TGTGCCAGCAGCGCCCCAGGGTTATCTAATGAAAAACTGTTTTTT. Its protein product is CASSAPGLSNEKLFF.

The rearrangement uses TRBV6-5 and TRBJ2-5; the D is unclear. Germline V CDR1 and CDR2: MNHEY, SVGAGI. The CDR3 covers 13 residues. Trimming took 5 bases from V and 3 from J, leaving 10 bases between them. The CDR3 DNA is TGTGCCAGCAGTACCCCACGAAAAGAGACCCAGTACTTC. It encodes CASSTPRKETQYF.

Concerning this clone: Other nucleotide sequences in the sample specify the same CDR3. The chain couples TRBV6-5 to TRBJ1-2; 8 nucleotides align to TRBD1. V shed 6 bases, J shed 2 bases, and the junction held 2 bases outside the gene matches. Germline-derived CDR1 and CDR2 are MNHEY and SVGAGI. CDR3 length: 13 amino acids. The CDR3 DNA reads TGTGCCAGCAGGGGGGACAGGAACTATGGCTACACCTTC. It specifies CASRGDRNYGYTF.

The chain combines TRBV2 with TRBJ1-2; D is undetermined. The germline CDR1 and CDR2 sequences are SNHLY and FYNNEI. The CDR3 has 13 amino acids. The V gene lost 7 bases and the J gene lost 4 bases, with 13 bases spanning the gap. CDR3 region: CASTSGAVYGYTF. The CDR3 DNA reads TGTGCCAGCACATCTGGAGCAGTCTATGGCTACACCTTC.

This chain uses TRBV7-8 with TRBJ2-7; 8 bases fit TRBD1. CDR3 size: 14 residues. J lost 3 bases, V lost 3 bases, and 4 bases had no gene match. The germline V gene encodes CDR1 SGHVS and CDR2 FQNEAQ. CDR3 region: CASSLEQGVYEQYF. CDR3 nucleotides: TGTGCCAGCAGCTTGGAACAGGGGGTCTACGAGCAGTACTTC.

The rearrangement links TRBV7-2 to TRBJ2-7; D is unclear. The germline V gene encodes CDR1 SGHTA and CDR2 FQGNSA. V lost 1 base and J 6 bases, leaving 10 bases between the germline ends. The CDR3 contains 13 residues. The CDR3 is CASSLGPFVEQYF. CDR3 coding DNA: TGTGCCAGCAGCTTAGGTCCCTTTGTCGAGCAGTACTTC. The complete variable domain, with remaining parts taken from reference TRBV7-2 and TRBJ2-7, reads GAGVSQSPSNKVTEKGKDVELRCDPISGHTALYWYRQSLGQGLEFLIYFQGNSAPDKSGLPSDRFSAERTGGSVSTLTIQRTQQEDSAVYLCASSLGPFVEQYFGPGTRLTVT.

This clone appeared once. The chain recombines TRBV4-3 with TRBJ1-2; D call uncertain. The CDR3 is made up of 14 amino acids. With 8 bases removed from V and 7 bases from J, the gap between germline ends came to 20 bases. Germline CDR1 LGHNA, CDR2 YSLEER. The CDR3: CASRLAEERGGYTF. The CDR3 region has the DNA TGCGCCAGCCGCCTGGCAGAAGAACGGGGTGGCTACACCTTC.

The gene calls are TRBV7-9 and TRBJ1-1; tentatively, D is TRBD1 (6 bases). The CDR3 contains 15 residues. Germline V CDR1 and CDR2: SEHNR, FQNEAQ (reference sequence). Trimming cost V 1 base and J 5 bases, with 14 bases left between them. Here the CDR3 reads CASSLERGATTEAFF. CDR3 coding DNA: TGTGCCAGCAGCTTAGAAAGGGGGGCGACTACTGAAGCTTTCTTT.

The chain carries TRBV5-1 and TRBJ2-7; 10 bases map to TRBD1. This CDR3 is built from 15 residues. With V trimmed by 0 bases and J by 7 bases, 7 bases remained unmatched. Germline values: CDR1 SGHRS, CDR2 YFSETQ. The CDR3 is CASSLVGQGVQEQYF. Here the CDR3 DNA reads TGCGCCAGCAGCTTGGTCGGACAGGGGGTTCAAGAGCAGTACTTC.

V gene TRBV30 combines with J gene TRBJ2-5; D not resolved. Germline V lookup: CDR1 GTSNPN, CDR2 SVGIG (reference sequence). Trimming stripped 1 base from V and 2 bases from J, with 14 bases between. The CDR3 loop spans 15 amino acids. The CDR3 spells CAWSAVLHWQETQYF. DNA of the CDR3: TGTGCCTGGAGTGCTGTCCTACATTGGCAAGAGACCCAGTACTTC.

This clone was picked up one time. The chain employs TRBV18 and TRBJ1-1; the D is unclear. Deletions cut 2 bases from V and 0 bases from J, with 7 bases between. Germline V gene data show CDR1 as KGHSH and CDR2 as LQKENI. The CDR3 consists of 14 residues. CDR3 coding DNA: TGTGCCAGCTCACCAAATGTGATGAACACTGAAGCTTTCTTT. Protein: CASSPNVMNTEAFF.

As concerns this clone: A junction end diverges from the germline sequence, so it may reflect a read error. The chain recombines TRBV29-1 with TRBJ2-7; D not resolved. Looked up from germline, CDR1 is SQVTM and CDR2 is ANQGSEA. The CDR3 has 12 residues. The CDR3 loop reads CSVKDTRYEQYF. The CDR3 DNA reads TGCAGCGTTAAAGACACGCGCTACGAGCAGTACTTC.

The J gene is TRBJ2-7, the V gene TRBV2; D is unresolved. CDR1 and CDR2 (germline): SNHLY, FYNNEI. Trimming took 1 base from V and 2 from J, leaving 9 bases between them. The CDR3 is 14 amino acids. The CDR3 DNA reads as TGTGCCAGCAGTGAAGAGCGTCGGACCTACGAGCAGTACTTC. Residues: CASSEERRTYEQYF.

This clone was found once. This chain connects TRBV5-1 to TRBJ2-5; 10 positions agree with TRBD2. The CDR3 length is 17 residues. The germline V gene has CDR1 SGHRS and CDR2 YFSETQ. V shed 2 bases and J 5 bases; nucleotides not matched to a gene: 12. The CDR3 DNA follows: TGCGCCAGCAGCTTACTCCCTAGCGGGAGTTCTCGGGAGACCCAGTACTTC. Its translation: CASSLLPSGSSRETQYF.

J is TRBJ2-2 and V is TRBV5-1; D unresolved. Per the germline V gene, CDR1 is SGHRS and CDR2 is YFSETQ. The V gene lost 0 bases and the J gene lost 7 bases, with 4 bases spanning the gap. CDR3 length: 12 residues. The DNA for the CDR3 is TGCGCCAGCAGCTTGGACGTCGGGGAGCTGTTTTTT. The encoded protein is CASSLDVGELFF.

The chain employs TRBV5-5 and TRBJ2-7, with TRBD1 identical over 7 bases. The V gene's germline CDR1 is SGHKS and CDR2 YYEKEE (reference sequence). CDR3 length equals 16 residues. V trimming: 4 bases; J trimming: 0 bases; junction bases outside the gene matches: 10. The CDR3 coding sequence is TGTGCCAGCAGCCGTACCGGGACAGCAACCTCCTACGAGCAGTACTTC. This translates into CASSRTGTATSYEQYF.

The genes are TRBV28 and TRBJ1-5; TRBD1 matches 8 bases. The CDR3 extends over 17 amino acids. J gave up 0 bases and V 2 bases, and 6 bases lay outside the gene matches. CDR1 and CDR2 (germline): MDHEN, SYDVKM. CDR3: CASSLRQGAVSNQPQHF. CDR3 coding DNA: TGTGCCAGCAGTTTAAGGCAGGGGGCAGTTAGCAATCAGCCCCAGCATTTT.